What follows is one T cell receptor (beta chain) and its context. The target antigen is unknown. Measured with immunoSEQ multiplex PCR; TCRdb has only the in-frame clones, and not every one. The sample lists 1,300 or so clones, around 23% occurring once. The data derive from a study of T cells in localized non-small cell lung cancer. Study-wide results and caveats: Detection in adjacent lung was observed for a median 57 of the top 100 tumor clones.

This CDR3 comprises 13 residues. The germline V and J ends were trimmed by 3 bases and 8 bases, with 12 bases remaining between them. Germline V gives CDR1 SGDLS, CDR2 YYNGEE. The receptor's source is a man aged 40-75 years with stage III lung adenocarcinoma. The gene calls are TRBV9 and TRBJ2-1; TRBD1 is a possible D gene (5 bases). The sequencing used lung tumor tissue, collected before any cancer treatment. CDR3: CASSATVADEQFF. The CDR3 nucleotides read TGTGCCAGCAGCGCGACAGTCGCGGATGAGCAGTTCTTC.